This T cell receptor beta chain was captured in a study of CD8 T cells in Susac syndrome. Overall study findings and caveats: The relatively small number of individuals in the TCR sequencing and HLA analysis was acknowledged by the study.

The RNA input was roughly 0.45 to 1 ug, and it was reverse transcribed with random hexamers. TCRdb re-called the immunoSEQ multiplex PCR reads with MiXCR, one entry per CDR3 protein. The top ten hold 0.082% of the sample, which has a few hundred thousand distinct CDR3 sequences, 95% seen once. About this clonotype: Antigen unknown.

TEMRA cells were FACS-enriched, while CD8+ and CD4+ T cells were negatively isolated. In germline, CDR1 is SGHTA, CDR2 FQGNSA. The CDR3 is made up of 15 amino acids. V was pared by 5 bases and J by 5 bases, with 11 bases of the junction left unmatched. The TCR sequence derives from a human donor with multiple sclerosis. The chain is built from TRBV7-2 and TRBJ2-5; TRBD1 matches 7 bases. The sequencing input was CD4+ T cells from PBMCs. The CDR3 reads CASSPRPGGKETQYF. CDR3 nucleotides: TGTGCCAGCAGCCCCCGCCCAGGGGGAAAGGAGACCCAGTACTTC.